This is a list of T cell receptor beta chains from one sample in a study of blood T cell repertoires in COVID-19. Repertoires were generated with immunoSEQ multiplex PCR, while TCRdb's copy carries only in-frame clones and drops some. The repertoire holds about 250,000 clones, approximately 85% seen once, with approximately 9.6% in the top ten. Sequencing was performed on PBMCs or T cells enriched from blood (not recorded which). These receptor sequences come from a woman aged 45 to 65 with acute COVID-19. CDR3s include the opening cysteine and the closing phenylalanine or tryptophan. D genes are given only for firm matches. Not all rows give a size; the values are once, few, many and, for expanded clones, a class.

CDR3	DNA	D	size	V	J
CASSPQSGANVLTF	TGTGCCAGCAGTCCACAGTCCGGGGCCAACGTCCTGACTTTC	NA	NA	TRBV2	TRBJ2-6
CASSRLGESTYYEQYF	TGCGCCAGCAGCCGCCTGGGAGAATCTACATATTACGAGCAGTACTTC	NA	NA	TRBV4-3	TRBJ2-7
CASSLGRTSGGQETQYF	TGTGCCAGCAGCTTAGGGAGGACTAGCGGGGGTCAAGAGACCCAGTACTTC	TRBD2	NA	TRBV11-2	TRBJ2-5
CASSLVGQGSSPLHF	TGTGCCAGCAGCTTGGTGGGTCAGGGAAGTTCACCCCTCCACTTT	NA	NA	TRBV5-6	TRBJ1-6
CASSPRQYNEQFF	TGTGCCAGTAGTCCCCGACAGTACAATGAGCAGTTCTTC	NA	NA	TRBV19	TRBJ2-1
CSVTGTSDSYEQYF	TGCAGCGTGACCGGGACTAGCGACTCCTACGAGCAGTACTTC	TRBD2	NA	TRBV29-1	TRBJ2-7
CASSSSGTGLNTIYF	TGTGCCAGCAGTTCCTCCGGGACAGGGTTGAACACCATATATTTT	TRBD1	NA	TRBV27	TRBJ1-3
CASSSFSNQPQHF	TGTGCCAGCAGTTCCTTCAGCAATCAGCCCCAGCATTTT	NA	once	TRBV6-5	TRBJ1-5
CASSSGTGKGQPQHF	TGTGCCAGCAGTTCCGGGACAGGGAAGGGGCAGCCCCAGCATTTT	TRBD1	NA	TRBV2	TRBJ1-5
CASSIPGTGGNEQFF	TGCGCCAGCAGCATCCCCGGGACAGGGGGCAATGAGCAGTTCTTC	TRBD1	NA	TRBV5-1	TRBJ2-1
CASKQANYGYTF	TGTGCCAGTAAGCAGGCAAACTATGGCTACACCTTC	NA	NA	TRBV19	TRBJ1-2
CASSSLRGRSEQFF	TGTGCCAGCAGTTCCCTGAGGGGGCGCAGTGAGCAGTTCTTC	TRBD1	NA	TRBV6-5	TRBJ2-1
CASIPRQGGKPQHF	TGTGCCAGCATCCCCCGACAGGGGGGAAAGCCCCAGCATTTT	TRBD1	many	TRBV28	TRBJ1-5
CASSPPGGVLGQGAYGNQPQHF	TGTGCCAGCTCACCACCGGGGGGCGTACTGGGACAGGGGGCTTATGGCAATCAGCCCCAGCATTTT	TRBD1	NA	TRBV18	TRBJ1-5
CASSISPQGAEGYTF	TGTGCCAGCAGCATTTCACCACAGGGGGCAGAGGGCTACACCTTC	TRBD1	NA	TRBV9	TRBJ1-2
CASSEGSSETQYF	TGTGCCAGCAGTGAGGGCTCGAGTGAGACCCAGTACTTC	NA	NA	TRBV12-3/TRBV12-4	TRBJ2-5
CAWSRGRTEAFF	TGTGCCTGGAGTAGGGGGCGGACTGAAGCTTTCTTT	TRBD1	NA	TRBV30	TRBJ1-1
CASSHGQGNGYTF	TGTGCCAGCAGCCACGGGCAGGGGAATGGCTACACCTTC	NA	NA	TRBV7-9	TRBJ1-2
CAISSRQGETEAFF	TGTGCCATCAGTAGTCGACAGGGGGAGACCGAAGCTTTCTTT	TRBD1	NA	TRBV10-3	TRBJ1-1
CASSPRTGATYEQYF	TGTGCCAGCAGTCCGCGGACAGGGGCTACCTACGAGCAGTACTTC	TRBD1	NA	TRBV6-6	TRBJ2-7
CAWNEGRGGYTF	TGTGCCTGGAATGAGGGGAGGGGTGGCTACACCTTC	NA	NA	TRBV30	TRBJ1-2
CASRVQFSGNTIYF	TGTGCCAGTAGAGTCCAGTTCTCTGGAAACACCATATATTTT	NA	NA	TRBV19	TRBJ1-3
CASRFRDTVSYEQYF	TGTGCCAGTAGGTTCCGGGACACTGTCTCCTACGAGCAGTACTTC	NA	NA	TRBV19	TRBJ2-7
CASRAAGNYGYTF	TGTGCCAGCAGAGCGGCGGGGAACTATGGCTACACCTTC	NA	NA	TRBV6-5	TRBJ1-2
CAWSLPGTGKYF	TGTGCCTGGAGTTTACCCGGGACTGGGAAGTACTTC	NA	few	TRBV30	TRBJ2-7
CATAAGQLDEQYF	TGTGCCACCGCCGCGGGACAGCTAGACGAGCAGTACTTC	NA	NA	TRBV6-5	TRBJ2-7
CASSRRQGDTTTGYTF	TGTGCCAGCAGTAGACGACAGGGAGACACGACTACTGGCTACACCTTC	TRBD1	NA	TRBV2	TRBJ1-2
CASTSGGAVHEQYF	TGTGCCAGCACGTCCGGGGGGGCAGTCCACGAGCAGTACTTC	TRBD2	few	TRBV6-5	TRBJ2-7
CASSFGGGSGYTF	TGTGCCAGCAGCTTCGGAGGGGGCAGTGGCTACACCTTC	TRBD1	NA	TRBV7-2	TRBJ1-2
CASSLASGTAYEQYF	TGTGCCAGCAGCTTAGCCTCAGGGACAGCCTACGAGCAGTACTTC	TRBD1	NA	TRBV11-2	TRBJ2-7
CASSLSVAGDTDTQYF	TGTGCCAGCAGCCTCTCGGTAGCGGGGGACACAGATACGCAGTATTTT	TRBD2	NA	TRBV7-9	TRBJ2-3
CSAGVLGDTEAFF	TGCAGCGCTGGAGTCCTGGGAGACACTGAAGCTTTCTTT	NA	NA	TRBV29-1	TRBJ1-1
CASSVEGSGDQETQYF	TGTGCCAGCAGCGTAGAAGGTAGCGGGGACCAAGAGACCCAGTACTTC	TRBD2	NA	TRBV9	TRBJ2-5
CASSNAVDTEAFF	TGTGCCAGCAGCAACGCGGTGGACACTGAAGCTTTCTTT	NA	NA	TRBV6-2/TRBV6-3	TRBJ1-1
CAWSESGVNEKLFF	TGTGCCTGGAGTGAATCAGGGGTTAATGAAAAACTGTTTTTT	NA	NA	TRBV30	TRBJ1-4
CASSRDRAYGYTF	TGTGCCAGCAGTAGGGACAGGGCCTATGGCTACACCTTC	TRBD1	NA	TRBV12-3/TRBV12-4	TRBJ1-2
CAISYRQGPNTEAFF	TGTGCCATCAGTTACAGACAGGGCCCGAACACTGAAGCTTTCTTT	TRBD1	NA	TRBV10-3	TRBJ1-1
CSVGTSHEQYF	TGCAGCGTTGGGACTAGCCACGAGCAGTACTTC	TRBD2	NA	TRBV29-1	TRBJ2-7
CALGEVNTIYF	TGTGCCTTAGGGGAGGTGAACACCATATATTTT	NA	once	TRBV2	TRBJ1-3
CASSAQVMSEAFF	TGTGCCAGCAGCGCACAGGTAATGAGTGAAGCTTTCTTT	NA	NA	TRBV4-2	TRBJ1-1
CASRITGVGGNYGYTF	TGTGCCAGCAGGATAACAGGGGTGGGAGGTAACTATGGCTACACCTTC	TRBD1	NA	TRBV7-2	TRBJ1-2
CASKGGGASTDTQYF	TGTGCCAGCAAGGGCGGGGGGGCTAGCACAGATACGCAGTATTTT	TRBD2	NA	TRBV9	TRBJ2-3
CASSLDRVNTIYF	TGTGCCAGCAGCTTAGACAGGGTGAACACCATATATTTT	NA	once	TRBV7-2	TRBJ1-3
CASSENYASGGRDTQYF	TGTGCCAGCAGTGAAAACTATGCTAGCGGGGGGCGGGATACGCAGTATTTT	TRBD2	NA	TRBV2	TRBJ2-3
CASRAPLRQGQETQYF	TGTGCCAGCAGGGCGCCCCTCCGGCAGGGCCAAGAGACCCAGTACTTC	NA	NA	TRBV3-1/TRBV3-2	TRBJ2-5
CSASGTSGESSYEQYF	TGCAGTGCTAGTGGGACTAGCGGGGAAAGCTCCTACGAGCAGTACTTC	TRBD2	NA	TRBV20-1	TRBJ2-7
CASSTHPQGAGGANVLTF	TGTGCCAGCAGCACCCACCCACAGGGGGCAGGTGGGGCCAACGTCCTGACTTTC	TRBD1	NA	TRBV7-2	TRBJ2-6
CSVRQGTSANEKLFF	TGCAGCGTTCGGCAGGGGACCTCGGCTAATGAAAAACTGTTTTTT	NA	NA	TRBV29-1	TRBJ1-4
CASSLGGAYQETQYF	TGTGCCAGCAGCCTCGGGGGGGCGTACCAAGAGACCCAGTACTTC	TRBD2	NA	TRBV7-8	TRBJ2-5
CASSYSGPGDTIYF	TGTGCCAGCAGTTACTCTGGCCCGGGGGACACCATATATTTT	NA	NA	TRBV6-5	TRBJ1-3
CASQQGALGNQPQHF	TGTGCCAGTCAACAGGGGGCGTTGGGCAATCAGCCCCAGCATTTT	TRBD1	few	TRBV19	TRBJ1-5
CASSFGGSGNYGYTF	TGTGCCAGCAGTTTTGGAGGAAGCGGAAACTATGGCTACACCTTC	NA	NA	TRBV6-5	TRBJ1-2
CASSQADRAGAFF	TGCGCCAGCAGCCAAGCAGACAGGGCGGGAGCTTTCTTT	TRBD1	NA	TRBV4-3	TRBJ1-1